This T cell receptor beta chain was observed in a study of Graves' ophthalmopathy and Graves' hyperthyroidism. Study background: Before any treatment was given, at initial diagnosis, peripheral blood was collected.

RNA transcripts were the template, and TCR beta CDR3 regions were amplified from them. HTBI primers served in a first-round RT-PCR, which a second-round multiplex PCR followed. TCRdb redid the calling of the multiplex PCR reads with MiXCR, one entry per CDR3 protein. The table records hundreds of thousands of distinct CDR3 sequences, 22% of them present only once. If no ophthalmopathy appeared within 18 months of follow-up, hyperthyroidism was termed stable. From fresh peripheral blood, about 10 ml in volume, the PBMCs were obtained. This clonotype came up a few times. Its antigen remains unknown. Study-level findings and limits: With approximately 88% sensitivity and less than 83% specificity, a 13-signature model separated ophthalmopathy from stable hyperthyroidism.

The V end was cut by 5 bases, the J end by 5 bases, with 15 bases between. CDR3 length equals 14 residues. Germline CDR1 is SGHTA and CDR2 is FQGNSA. This chain links TRBV7-2 with TRBJ2-5, with a tentative D call TRBD1 (5 bases). Sequenced: peripheral blood. The receptor was derived from a woman aged 18 to 35 with stable Graves' hyperthyroidism. Some clones in this sample may be carry-over from other donors' samples. The CDR3 protein is CASSPRQFRETQYF. The CDR3 nucleotides are TGTGCCAGCAGCCCCCGACAGTTTCGGGAGACCCAGTACTTC.